This entry describes one T cell receptor beta chain. The clone's antigen remains unknown. Base quality data are lacking; no much larger clone is found one base away. As encoded in the germline V gene, CDR1 is LGHNA while CDR2 is YSLEER. At the junction V is shortened by 3 bases and J by 9 bases, with 15 bases in between. Including the terminal cysteine and phenylalanine, the CDR3 comprises 15 residues. Of the read, only the CDR3 DNA is kept; its 45 bases are in frame from base 1. The sample belongs to a study of vaccination effects on CD4 cells after COVID-19 (dated by TCRdb to between 2022 and 2023). Looking at the study overall: Participants received two doses of either the BNT162b2 or the mRNA-1273 mRNA SARS-CoV-2 vaccine. A total of 10 COVID-19 convalescent patients and a handful of SARS-CoV-2-naive healthy vaccine recipients were included in the full study. SARS-CoV-2 spike-specific CD4+ TCR repertoires from before and after mRNA vaccination were compared in COVID-19 convalescent patients and in infection-naive vaccine recipients. Cultures from other donors in the study were sequenced with the Oncomine TCR Beta short-read assay on an Illumina iSeq 100.

Paper-wide results and their limitations: Clones induced by infection and clones induced by vaccination both contracted markedly at late timepoints after vaccination, which fits with T cell responses waning over time. Among healthy vaccine recipients, nearly all vaccine-induced clones were SARS-CoV-2 mono-reactive, and only 1 of 255 was cross-reactive with common cold coronaviruses. Limitations of the study were the small number of convalescent patients and the absence of early post-infection timepoints.

Library construction relied on the immunoSEQ multiplex PCR assay. TCR beta CDR3 sequencing was performed on DNA from the cultured, isolated CD4+ T cells. The source study handled its data this way. The analysis removed non-productive TCR sequences, trimmed reads to the CDR3 region, and retained only CDR3s that were 7 or more amino acids long. Antigen-specific clonotypes were identified with the MANAFEST web app by comparing expansion in peptide wells against reference cultures. Positive clones required FDR<0.05 expansion versus reference and all other wells, odds ratio above 5, and frequency above 0.1% in two replicate wells. Cross-reactive clonotypes were defined as significantly expanded in SARS-CoV-2 spike wells and in at least one common cold coronavirus spike condition. CDR3 similarity was assessed by Levenshtein distance with the stringdist R package, and unrooted trees were built with ape in R 3.6.1. In TCRdb, the immuneACCESS table is reduced to in-frame sequences with V and J assigned. These tables do not hold every clone; where another copy was compared, an unresolved V gene accounts for under half, and the others remain unexplained. V and J calls and clone size come straight from that table; D and trimming were deduced from the DNA. The sample has 25,000 to 35,000 clones on record, 55% to 75% of them singletons. The ten largest clonotypes hold under 30% of the sample.

In the ViraFEST assay, PBMC were stimulated with viral peptide pools, and antigen-specific CD4+ T cell clonotypes were then identified by expansion using TCR sequencing. After about 9 days of culture, CD4+ T cells were isolated with the EasySep CD4+ T cell isolation kit. Healthy vaccine recipients had no prior SARS-CoV-2 infection, confirmed by negative nucleocapsid antibodies before and after vaccination. Fewer than 2.5 million PBMC per well were cultured in IMDM with about 4.8% human AB serum, 8.5 to 10 IU/ml IL-2 and gentamicin, plus 10 ug/ml peptides. On days 3 and 7, half of the culture medium was replaced with fresh IL-2-containing medium. Unless noted otherwise, every peptide stimulation condition was grown in triplicate wells. Using Ficoll-Paque Plus gradient centrifugation, PBMC were separated from whole blood and then either used fresh or cryopreserved at -140C. The overlapping peptide pools covered the spike proteins of SARS-CoV-2 as well as those of the common cold coronaviruses HCoV-NL63, HCoV-OC43 and HCoV-229E. The QIAamp micro DNA kit was used to extract genomic DNA from the cultured CD4+ T cells.

This receptor was obtained from a human donor who received a COVID-19 vaccine. The sequence is built from TRBV4-3 and TRBJ1-6; no D gene can be assigned with confidence. The source material was CD4+ T cells from PBMCs cultured with HCoV-229E spike peptides, sampled before COVID-19 vaccination. This specimen's cell subset or site label, per the study, means: HCoV-229E spike overlapping peptide pool stimulation. The DNA sequence is as follows: TGCGCCAGCAGCCAGGACTTTTTACCGGGTTCACCCCTCCACTTT. Its amino acids are CASSQDFLPGSPLHF.